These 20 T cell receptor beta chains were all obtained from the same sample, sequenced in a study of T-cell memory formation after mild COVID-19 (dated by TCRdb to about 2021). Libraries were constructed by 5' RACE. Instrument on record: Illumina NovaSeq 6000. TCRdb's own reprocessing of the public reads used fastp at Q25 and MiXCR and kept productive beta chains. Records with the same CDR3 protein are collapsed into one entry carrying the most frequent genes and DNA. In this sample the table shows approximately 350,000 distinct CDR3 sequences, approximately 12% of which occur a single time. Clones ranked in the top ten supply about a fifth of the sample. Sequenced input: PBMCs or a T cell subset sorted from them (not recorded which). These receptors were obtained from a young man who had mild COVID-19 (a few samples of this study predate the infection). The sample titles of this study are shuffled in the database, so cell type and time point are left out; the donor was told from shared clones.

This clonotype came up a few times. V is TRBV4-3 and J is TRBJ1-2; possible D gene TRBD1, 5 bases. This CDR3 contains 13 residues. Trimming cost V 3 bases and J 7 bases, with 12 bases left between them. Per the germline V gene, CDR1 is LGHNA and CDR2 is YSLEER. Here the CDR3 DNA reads TGCGCCAGCAGCCATGGGGGTGGGGTTGGCTACACCTTC. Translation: CASSHGGGVGYTF.

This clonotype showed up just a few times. CDR3 sequence (DNA): TGTGCCAGCACCCGGGAGGACAACCCCGCTAATCAGCCCCAGCATTTT. Encoded protein: CASTREDNPANQPQHF. The V gene is TRBV28, the J gene TRBJ1-5; a possible D gene is TRBD1 (5 bases). CDR1 is MDHEN, CDR2 SYDVKM, per germline. V was cut by 7 bases and J by 4 bases, with 20 bases left in between. The CDR3 extends over 16 amino acids.

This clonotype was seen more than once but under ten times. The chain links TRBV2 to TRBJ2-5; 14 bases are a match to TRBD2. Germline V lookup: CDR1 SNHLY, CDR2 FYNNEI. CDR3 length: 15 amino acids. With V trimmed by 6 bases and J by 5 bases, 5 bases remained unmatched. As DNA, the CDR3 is TGTGCCAGCAGCCCGGGACTAGCGGGGGTGGAGACCCAGTACTTC. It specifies CASSPGLAGVETQYF. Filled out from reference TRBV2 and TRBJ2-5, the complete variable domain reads EPEVTQTPSHQVTQMGQEVILRCVPISNHLYFYWYRQILGQKVEFLVSFYNNEISEKSEIFDDQFSVERPDGSNFTLKIRSTKLEDSAMYFCASSPGLAGVETQYFGPGTRLLVL.

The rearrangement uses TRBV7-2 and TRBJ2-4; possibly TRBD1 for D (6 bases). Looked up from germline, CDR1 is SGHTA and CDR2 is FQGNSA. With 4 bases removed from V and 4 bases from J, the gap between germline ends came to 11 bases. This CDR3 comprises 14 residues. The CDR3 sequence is CASSSGAVKNIQYF. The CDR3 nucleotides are TGTGCCAGCAGCTCAGGGGCAGTTAAAAACATTCAGTACTTC. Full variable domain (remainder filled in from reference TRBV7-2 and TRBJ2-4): GAGVSQSPSNKVTEKGKDVELRCDPISGHTALYWYRQSLGQGLEFLIYFQGNSAPDKSGLPSDRFSAERTGGSVSTLTIQRTQQEDSAVYLCASSSGAVKNIQYFGAGTRLSVL.

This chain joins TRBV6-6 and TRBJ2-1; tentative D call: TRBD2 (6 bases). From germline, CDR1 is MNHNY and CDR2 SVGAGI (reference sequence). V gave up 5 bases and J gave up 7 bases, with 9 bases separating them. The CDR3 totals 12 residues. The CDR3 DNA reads TGTGCCAGCAGTCGACTAGAAAATGAGCAGTTCTTC. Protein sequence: CASSRLENEQFF.

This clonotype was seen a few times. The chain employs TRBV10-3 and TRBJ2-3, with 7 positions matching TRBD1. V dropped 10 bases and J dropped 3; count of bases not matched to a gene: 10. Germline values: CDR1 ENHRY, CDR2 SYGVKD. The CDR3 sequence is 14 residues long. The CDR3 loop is CATGMQGVTDTQYF. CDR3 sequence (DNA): TGTGCCACAGGGATGCAGGGGGTTACAGATACGCAGTATTTT.

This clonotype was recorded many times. DNA for the CDR3: TGTGCCAGCAGCTCGACAGGGAGTCCCGCTTTCTTT. Translation gives CASSSTGSPAFF. The V gene is TRBV7-2, the J gene TRBJ1-1; TRBD1 matches at 7 bases. CDR1 and CDR2 from the germline V gene are SGHTA and FQGNSA. With 4 bases clipped from V and 11 bases from J, the junction kept 7 bases outside the gene matches. The CDR3 has 12 residues.

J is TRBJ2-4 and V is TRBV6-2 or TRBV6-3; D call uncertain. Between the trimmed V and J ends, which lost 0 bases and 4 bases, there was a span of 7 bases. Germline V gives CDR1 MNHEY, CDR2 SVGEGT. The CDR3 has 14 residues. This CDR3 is CASSYSIGKNIQYF. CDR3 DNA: TGTGCCAGCAGTTACTCGATAGGGAAAAACATTCAGTACTTC.

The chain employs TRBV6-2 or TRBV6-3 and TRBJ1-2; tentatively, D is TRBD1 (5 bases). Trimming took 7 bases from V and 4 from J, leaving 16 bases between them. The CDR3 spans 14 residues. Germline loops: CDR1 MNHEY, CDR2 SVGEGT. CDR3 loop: CASMGPRAVYGYTF. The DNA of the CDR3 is TGTGCCAGCATGGGTCCCAGGGCGGTCTATGGCTACACCTTC.

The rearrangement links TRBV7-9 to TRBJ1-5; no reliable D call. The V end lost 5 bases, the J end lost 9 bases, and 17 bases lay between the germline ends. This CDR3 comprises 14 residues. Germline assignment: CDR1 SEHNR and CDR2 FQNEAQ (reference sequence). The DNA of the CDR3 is TGTGCCAGCAGCCCGGCCGAGTACTCAGGGCCCCAGCATTTT. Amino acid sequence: CASSPAEYSGPQHF.

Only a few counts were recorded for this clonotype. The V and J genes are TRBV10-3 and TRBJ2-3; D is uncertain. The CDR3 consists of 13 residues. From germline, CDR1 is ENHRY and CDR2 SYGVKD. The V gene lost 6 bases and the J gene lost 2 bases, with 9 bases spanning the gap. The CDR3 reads CAIRAGPTDTQYF. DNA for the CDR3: TGTGCCATCAGGGCTGGGCCCACAGATACGCAGTATTTT.

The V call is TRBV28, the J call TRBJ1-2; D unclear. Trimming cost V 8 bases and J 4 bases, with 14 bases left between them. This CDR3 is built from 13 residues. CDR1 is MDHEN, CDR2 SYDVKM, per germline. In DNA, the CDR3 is TGTGCCAGCTCTCAGAACAGTCCCTATGGCTACACCTTC. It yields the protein CASSQNSPYGYTF.

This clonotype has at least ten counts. The CDR3 DNA reads as TGCAGTGCTAGATACAGGGGATCCGAGCAGTACTTC. This translates into CSARYRGSEQYF. The chain links TRBV20-1 to TRBJ2-7; 7 bases agree with TRBD1. There are 12 residues in the CDR3. V lost 2 bases and J lost 6; bases outside the gene matches: 4. CDR1 and CDR2 (germline): DFQATT, SNEGSKA (reference sequence).

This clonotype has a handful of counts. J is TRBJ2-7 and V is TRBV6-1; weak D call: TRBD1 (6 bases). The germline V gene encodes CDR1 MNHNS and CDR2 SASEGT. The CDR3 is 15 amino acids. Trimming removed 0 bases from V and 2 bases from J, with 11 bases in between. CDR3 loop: CASSEAGQGPYEQYF. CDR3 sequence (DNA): TGTGCCAGCAGTGAAGCGGGTCAGGGGCCCTACGAGCAGTACTTC.

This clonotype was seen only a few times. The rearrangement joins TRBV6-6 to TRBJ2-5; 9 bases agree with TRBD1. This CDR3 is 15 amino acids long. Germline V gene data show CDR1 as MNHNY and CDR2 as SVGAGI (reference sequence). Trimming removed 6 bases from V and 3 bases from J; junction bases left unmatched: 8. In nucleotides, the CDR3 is TGTGCCAGCAGCTATGGACAGGGGATGGAAGAGACCCAGTACTTC. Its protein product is CASSYGQGMEETQYF.

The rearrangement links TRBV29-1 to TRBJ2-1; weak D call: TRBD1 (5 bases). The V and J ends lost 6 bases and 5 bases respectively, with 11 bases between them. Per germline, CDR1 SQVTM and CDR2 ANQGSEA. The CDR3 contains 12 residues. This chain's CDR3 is CSVRVGDNEQFF. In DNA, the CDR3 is TGCAGCGTCAGGGTAGGCGACAATGAGCAGTTCTTC.

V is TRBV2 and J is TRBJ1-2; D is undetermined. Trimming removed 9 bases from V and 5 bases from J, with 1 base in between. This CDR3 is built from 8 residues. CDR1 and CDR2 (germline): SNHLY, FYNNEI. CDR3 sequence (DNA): TGTGCCAGTTATGGCTACACCTTC. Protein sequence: CASYGYTF.

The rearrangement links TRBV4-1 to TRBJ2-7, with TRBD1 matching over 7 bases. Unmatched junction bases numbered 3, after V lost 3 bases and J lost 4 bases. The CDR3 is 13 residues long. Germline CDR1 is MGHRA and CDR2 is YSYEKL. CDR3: CASSQGTVYEQYF. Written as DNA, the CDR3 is TGCGCCAGCAGCCAGGGGACAGTATACGAGCAGTACTTC.

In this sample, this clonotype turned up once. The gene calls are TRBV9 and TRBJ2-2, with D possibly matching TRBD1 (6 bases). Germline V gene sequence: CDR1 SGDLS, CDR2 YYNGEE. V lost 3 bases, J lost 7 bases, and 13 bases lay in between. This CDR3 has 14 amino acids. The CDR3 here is CASSGTGFNGELFF. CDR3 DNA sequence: TGTGCCAGCAGCGGTACAGGGTTTAACGGGGAGCTGTTTTTT.

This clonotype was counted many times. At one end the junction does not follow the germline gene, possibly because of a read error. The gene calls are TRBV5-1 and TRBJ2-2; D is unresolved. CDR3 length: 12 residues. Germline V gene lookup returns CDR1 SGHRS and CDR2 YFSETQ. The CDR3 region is CASSYNTGELFF. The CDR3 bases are TGTGCCAGCAGCTACAACACCGGGGAGCTGTTTTTT.